These 2 T cell receptor beta chains share one sample of origin, sequenced in a study of OX40 agonist ivuxolimab in advanced cancers. Profiling relied on immunoSEQ multiplex PCR, and the TCRdb table lists in-frame clones only, not all of them. The sample carries about 81,000 clones, approximately 90% recorded once. The sequences come from CD4+ or CD8+ T cells sorted from blood, collected in a trial of the OX40 agonist ivuxolimab. The receptors derive from an adult with an advanced solid tumor such as melanoma, head and neck, liver or kidney cancer.

The chain is built from TRBV5-6 and TRBJ2-7; D remains unclear. The V end was cut by 2 bases, the J end by 5 bases, with 14 bases between. The CDR3 loop spans 14 amino acids. Germline CDR1 reads SGHDT; CDR2 reads YYEEEE. The DNA for the CDR3 is TGTGCCAGCAGCTTTTATAGTGCACCCCACGAGCAGTACTTC. It yields the protein CASSFYSAPHEQYF.

This sequence joins TRBV6-1 and TRBJ2-7; D might be TRBD1 (5 bases). V shed 1 base and J shed 0 bases, with 13 bases lying between them. This CDR3 has 16 residues. Germline V gene lookup returns CDR1 MNHNS and CDR2 SASEGT. The CDR3 nucleotides read TGTGCCAGCAGTGAAGTTAGGCGGCAGGGCTCCTACGAGCAGTACTTC. Translated: CASSEVRRQGSYEQYF.